The clone carrying this T cell receptor beta chain has only a few counts. Antigen: not known. The sample belongs to a study of beta chain features in type 1 diabetes. Study-wide results and caveats: Among patients, naive, central memory and Treg TCRB repertoires appeared more similar than among healthy donors. Moderately but significantly shorter TCRB CDR3s were found in Type 1 diabetes patients in all four CD4+ subsets.

The CDR3 is 14 amino acids. In germline, CDR1 is MDHEN, CDR2 SYDVKM. V was pared by 4 bases and J by 2 bases, with 3 bases of the junction left unmatched. Every isolated RNA sample was fully reverse transcribed, so sequencing captured expressed TCRB transcripts. Profiling relied on immunoSEQ multiplex PCR, and the TCRdb table lists in-frame clones only, not all of them. The data show 300,000 to 350,000 clones, with about 14% seen just once and about 0.016% held by the top ten. This TCR was sampled from a woman aged 18-29 years with type 1 diabetes. This sequence joins TRBV28 and TRBJ2-3; 7 nucleotides agree with TRBD1. Sample: naive CD4+ T cells from blood. This chain's CDR3 is CASSWDSPTDTQYF. CDR3 DNA: TGTGCCAGCAGTTGGGACAGCCCCACAGATACGCAGTATTTT.